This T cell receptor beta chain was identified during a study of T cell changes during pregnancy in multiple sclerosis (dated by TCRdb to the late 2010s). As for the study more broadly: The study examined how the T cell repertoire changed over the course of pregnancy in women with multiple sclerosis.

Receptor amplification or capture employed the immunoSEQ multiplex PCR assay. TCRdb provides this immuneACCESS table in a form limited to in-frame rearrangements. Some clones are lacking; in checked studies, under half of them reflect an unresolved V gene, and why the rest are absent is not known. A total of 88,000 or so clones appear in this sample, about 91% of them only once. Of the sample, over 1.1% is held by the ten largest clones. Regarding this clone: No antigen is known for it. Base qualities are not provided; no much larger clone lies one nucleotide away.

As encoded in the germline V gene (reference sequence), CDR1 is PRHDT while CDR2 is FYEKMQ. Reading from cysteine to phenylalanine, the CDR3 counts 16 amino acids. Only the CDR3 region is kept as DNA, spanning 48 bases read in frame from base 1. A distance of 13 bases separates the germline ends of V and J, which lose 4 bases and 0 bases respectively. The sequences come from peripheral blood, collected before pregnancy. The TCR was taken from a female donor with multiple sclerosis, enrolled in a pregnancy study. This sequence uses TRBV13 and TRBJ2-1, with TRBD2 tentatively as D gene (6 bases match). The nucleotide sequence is TGTGCCAGCAGCTACCGGGACTCGAGCTCCTACAATGAGCAGTTCTTC. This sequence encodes CASSYRDSSSYNEQFF.